The source of this T cell receptor beta chain is a study of HIV-infected patients and healthy controls (TCRdb year 2014). For this clonotype: The antigen this receptor binds is unknown. No much larger clonotype is one base removed from it; base qualities were not supplied.

The library was obtained by 5' RACE. Sequencer: Illumina MiSeq. Starting from the raw public reads, TCRdb applied fastp trimming at Q25, assembled clones with MiXCR and retained in-frame beta chains. Each CDR3 protein gets just one entry, which takes the most common genes and DNA from the rows behind it. The table for this sample lists under 20,000 distinct CDR3 sequences; about 15% of them were counted only once. The top ten clones comprise around 25% of the sample. The CDR3 goes from the cysteine to the phenylalanine over 12 residues. Only the CDR3 portion is preserved as DNA: 36 bases, with reading frame beginning at the first base. CDR1 and CDR2, looked up from the germline V gene, are SGHTA and FQGNSA. A distance of 9 bases separates the germline ends of V and J, which lose 8 bases and 5 bases respectively.

Sequenced input: CD8+ T cells from blood. The rearrangement combines TRBV7-2 with TRBJ2-2; tentative D gene TRBD2, with 5 bases matching. The receptor comes from a human donor in good health. Read as DNA, the sequence is TGTGCCAGCCGAAGAGGGACCGGGGAGCTGTTTTTT. The encoded protein is CASRRGTGELFF. Outside the CDR3, residues come from the reference TRBV7-2 and TRBJ2-2 proteins, so the full variable domain is: GAGVSQSPSNKVTEKGKDVELRCDPISGHTALYWYRQSLGQGLEFLIYFQGNSAPDKSGLPSDRFSAERTGGSVSTLTIQRTQQEDSAVYLCASRRGTGELFFGEGSRLTVL.